This T cell receptor (beta chain) was sequenced during a study of T cell repertoires in cytomegalovirus infection. Study-level information: CMV infection plus the matching HLA type was flagged by public TCR beta signatures. Overall study results and limits: It was HLA-C-restricted CMV-specific TCR beta clonotypes that dominated the response ex vivo.

With 3 bases clipped from V and 0 bases from J, the junction kept 8 bases outside the gene matches. The CDR3 consists of 17 residues. Germline V CDR1 and CDR2: KGHSH, LQKENI. TCRdb reprocessed the reads with MiXCR, giving one entry per CDR3 protein. The table lists about 250,000 distinct CDR3 sequences, around 12% of them singletons. As concerns this clonotype: Its cognate antigen is unknown.

The chain joins TRBV18 to TRBJ2-5, with 9 bases fitting TRBD1. Sequences were obtained from PBMCs. The TCR sequence derives from a human donor in good health (CMV status not recorded). Some clones in this sample may be carry-over from other donors' samples. CDR3 protein: CASSPGQGRSYQETQYF. The DNA for the CDR3 is TGTGCCAGCTCACCGGGACAGGGACGCTCGTACCAAGAGACCCAGTACTTC. The variable domain in full, with the rest retrieved from reference TRBV18 and TRBJ2-5, is NAGVMQNPRHLVRRRGQEARLRCSPMKGHSHVYWYRQLPEEGLKFMVYLQKENIIDESGMPKERFSAEFPKEGPSILRIQQVVRGDSAAYFCASSPGQGRSYQETQYFGPGTRLLVL.